This T cell receptor (beta chain) was sequenced for a study of a mutant IDH1 vaccine in newly diagnosed glioma (dated by TCRdb to the early 2020s). The study in broad terms: Across visits V03 through V10, patients got a total of eight vaccinations, given in weeks 1, 3, 5, 7, 11, 15, 19 and 23. Vaccination started 4-6 weeks after radiotherapy alone, or was given together with temozolomide cycles in the groups whose treatment included chemotherapy. Prior to enrollment, patients had been given standard therapy consisting of radiotherapy alone, temozolomide alone, or radiochemotherapy with temozolomide, with the combination given to most patients. Longitudinal TCRB deep sequencing was performed for roughly 27 treated patients wherever samples were available for exploratory analyses. Of the approximately 33 treated patients, about 62% were male and around 38% were female, and a mean age of 40.4 years was recorded. Peripheral blood was collected at six visits: V03 (baseline), V05, V07, V10, V12 and V13. The research as a whole found: Pseudoprogression appeared unrelated to alterations in the top peripheral T cell clonotypes detected by TCRB sequencing. The authors stated that sample limitations prevented analyses of patient blood samples from being reproduced. Vaccine-induced immune responses across multiple MHC alleles were detected in 93.3% of patients. PBMC samples for TCRB deep sequencing were selected based on availability.

For this clone: Its antigen is currently not known. Base qualities are not provided; no much larger clone lies one nucleotide away.

The CDR3, cysteine through phenylalanine, is 14 amino acids long. The entry retains the CDR3 DNA only, 42 bases that are in frame from base 1. The germline V gene sets CDR1 to SGHTA and CDR2 to FQGNSA. Between the V and J ends, shortened by 6 bases and 4 bases respectively, the junction contains 13 bases. The label giving this sample's time point can be read as: week 23, last vaccination. Each vaccine dose was 300 ug of a 20-mer mutant IDH1 peptide in Montanide, given subcutaneously with topical imiquimod. All donors had newly diagnosed IDH1-mutant astrocytomas of WHO grade 3 or 4 that showed loss of nuclear ATRX. The samples were drawn from NOA16, a multicentre, single-arm, open-label phase I trial in Germany that tested a mutant IDH1 peptide vaccine in humans for the first time. Genomic DNA for TCRB sequencing was extracted from EDTA blood using the DNeasy Blood and Tissue Kit. The library was made by the immunoSEQ multiplex PCR assay. Rearranged TCR beta chain sequences were amplified using the hsTCRB Kit according to the manufacturer's protocol. Sequencing of TCRB libraries was carried out on an Illumina MiSeq. In the source study's methods: The kit vendor's proprietary platform handled demultiplexing, trimming and gene mapping. TCRdb provides this immuneACCESS table in a form limited to in-frame rearrangements. Some clones are lacking; in checked studies, under half of them reflect an unresolved V gene, and why the rest are absent is not known. D and trimming come from the DNA, and the V and J calls and clone size come from that table. Here the sample has about 86,000 clones; almost 85% occur a single time. Of the sample, approximately 2.3% is held by the ten largest clones.

The rearrangement combines TRBV7-2 with TRBJ1-3; tentative D gene TRBD1, with 5 bases matching. The sequencing used PBMCs, collected from a glioma patient whose treatment included an IDH1 peptide vaccine. The TCR comes from a man aged 25-40 years with glioma. Some clones in this sample may be carry-over from other donors' samples. The sequenced DNA is TGTGCCAGCAGATCGACGGGGCCCGGAAACACCATATATTTT. Its translation reads: CASRSTGPGNTIYF.